This TCR beta chain derives from a study of early T cells in non-severe SARS-CoV-2 infection. The wider study: The sequenced material was bulk RNA from unsorted whole blood, and its chains were unpaired. Overall study findings and caveats: Clonotype matching in VDJdb favored anti-spike CD8 responses and did not capture private and CD4 specificities.

Individual cDNA molecules each received unique molecular identifiers attached to them. Via MiXCR, TCRdb re-called the 5' RACE reads, giving one row per CDR3 protein. Of around 30,000 distinct CDR3 sequences in the sample, 4% to 5% are singletons; the top ten hold under 4.5%. This clonotype was seen repeatedly, ten times or more. As yet, its antigen is unknown. Trimming cost V 8 bases and J 5 bases, with 6 bases left between them. Germline V gene sequence: CDR1 LNHDA, CDR2 SQIVND (reference sequence). The CDR3 is 11 residues long. The TCR sequence derives from an adult who was a healthcare worker with PCR-confirmed SARS-CoV-2 infection or an uninfected control (not recorded which). The specimen was whole blood. The rearrangement uses TRBV19 and TRBJ2-2; D is perhaps TRBD2 (5 bases). CDR3 residues: CASRGTGELFF. In DNA, the CDR3 is TGTGCCAGTCGAGGGACCGGGGAGCTGTTTTTT.